Listed below are T cell receptor beta chains from one sample, sequenced in a study of human T cells and chemical hapten exposure. TCRdb analysed the RACE reads with MiXCR anew, one entry per CDR3 protein. The sample yields 350,000 to 450,000 distinct CDR3 sequences, 5.1% seen once. Material: whole blood, obtained in connection with sensitization to the hapten diphenylcyclopropenone (DPC). Receptors originate from a woman between 50 and 59 years old with alopecia areata. Some clones in this sample may be carry-over from other donors' samples. Each CDR3 is given with its conserved first and last residue. Fields, in order: V gene, D gene, J gene, clone size, CDR3 protein, CDR3 DNA. A D gene is named only where the DNA matches it firmly. Clone size is not always given. Where it is, it says once, few, many or a class for expanded clones.

v_gene: TRBV20-1; d_gene: .; j_gene: TRBJ2-1; abundance: many; CDR3aa: CSAFSGTYNEQFF; CDR3nt: TGCAGTGCTTTCTCCGGGACGTACAATGAGCAGTTCTTC
v_gene: TRBV5-1; d_gene: .; j_gene: TRBJ2-5; abundance: many; CDR3aa: CASRLTVERQETQYF; CDR3nt: TGCGCCAGCAGATTGACTGTAGAGAGACAAGAGACCCAGTACTTC
v_gene: TRBV6-2/TRBV6-3; d_gene: .; j_gene: TRBJ2-1; abundance: many; CDR3aa: CASNLLGVVNNEQFF; CDR3nt: TGTGCCAGCAATCTACTCGGGGTAGTCAACAATGAGCAGTTCTTC
v_gene: TRBV20-1; d_gene: .; j_gene: TRBJ1-2; abundance: few; CDR3aa: CSARETVLAGYTF; CDR3nt: TGCAGTGCTAGAGAAACGGTGTTGGCTGGCTACACCTTC
v_gene: TRBV29-1; d_gene: .; j_gene: TRBJ1-2; abundance: many; CDR3aa: CSVRSPAGYTF; CDR3nt: TGCAGCGTTCGGAGCCCCGCGGGCTACACCTTC
v_gene: TRBV25-1; d_gene: .; j_gene: TRBJ2-1; abundance: many; CDR3aa: CASTGLSDNEQFF; CDR3nt: TGTGCCAGCACCGGGCTTAGCGACAATGAGCAGTTCTTC
v_gene: TRBV28; d_gene: .; j_gene: TRBJ2-7; abundance: many; CDR3aa: CASSFRGGYEQYF; CDR3nt: TGTGCCAGCAGTTTCAGGGGCGGTTACGAGCAGTACTTC
v_gene: TRBV9; d_gene: .; j_gene: TRBJ1-1; abundance: few; CDR3aa: CASSVAPSMGSGNTEAFF; CDR3nt: TGTGCCAGCAGCGTAGCCCCAAGTATGGGGTCGGGGAACACTGAAGCTTTCTTT
v_gene: TRBV18; d_gene: TRBD1; j_gene: TRBJ2-1; abundance: many; CDR3aa: CASSPPSRTGRNEQFF; CDR3nt: TGTGCCAGCTCACCACCGTCGAGGACAGGACGGAATGAGCAGTTCTTC
v_gene: TRBV5-4; d_gene: .; j_gene: TRBJ2-4; abundance: many; CDR3aa: CASSPGSLAKNIQYF; CDR3nt: TGTGCCAGCAGCCCGGGGTCCCTAGCCAAAAACATTCAGTACTTC
v_gene: TRBV18; d_gene: .; j_gene: TRBJ2-2; abundance: .; CDR3aa: CASSPADTRELFF; CDR3nt: TGTGCCAGCTCACCGGCGGACACCAGGGAGCTGTTTTTT
v_gene: TRBV28; d_gene: .; j_gene: TRBJ2-7; abundance: many; CDR3aa: CASRDGTSSYEQYF; CDR3nt: TGTGCCAGCAGGGACGGAACTAGCTCCTACGAGCAGTACTTC
v_gene: TRBV12-3/TRBV12-4; d_gene: .; j_gene: TRBJ2-3; abundance: few; CDR3aa: CASRQQIVGDTQYF; CDR3nt: TGTGCCAGCAGGCAGCAAATAGTCGGGGATACGCAGTATTTT
v_gene: TRBV7-9; d_gene: .; j_gene: TRBJ1-1; abundance: .; CDR3aa: CASSLASDEAFF; CDR3nt: TGTGCCAGCAGCTTAGCGTCGGATGAAGCTTTCTTT
v_gene: TRBV20-1; d_gene: .; j_gene: TRBJ1-3; abundance: few; CDR3aa: CSARGDLHESGNTIYF; CDR3nt: TGCAGTGCTAGAGGGGACCTCCATGAATCTGGAAACACCATATATTTT
v_gene: TRBV2; d_gene: TRBD1; j_gene: TRBJ1-3; abundance: .; CDR3aa: CASRPRDRAAFSGNTIYF; CDR3nt: TGTGCCAGCAGACCCCGGGACAGGGCGGCGTTCTCTGGAAACACCATATATTTT
v_gene: TRBV5-1; d_gene: .; j_gene: TRBJ2-3; abundance: .; CDR3aa: CASSLEWEGTQYF; CDR3nt: TGCGCCAGCAGCTTGGAATGGGAAGGTACGCAGTATTTT
v_gene: TRBV7-2; d_gene: .; j_gene: TRBJ2-3; abundance: many; CDR3aa: CASSLRGIGTDTQYF; CDR3nt: TGTGCCAGCAGCTTGAGAGGGATTGGGACAGATACGCAGTATTTT
v_gene: TRBV5-6; d_gene: .; j_gene: TRBJ2-3; abundance: few; CDR3aa: CASARGGGGTDTQYF; CDR3nt: TGTGCCAGCGCCAGGGGCGGAGGTGGAACAGATACGCAGTATTTT
v_gene: TRBV10-3; d_gene: TRBD2; j_gene: TRBJ2-2; abundance: few; CDR3aa: CAIRGLAGANTGELFF; CDR3nt: TGTGCCATCAGGGGACTAGCGGGAGCGAACACCGGGGAGCTGTTTTTT
v_gene: TRBV7-6; d_gene: .; j_gene: TRBJ2-2; abundance: many; CDR3aa: CATAGDFTGELFF; CDR3nt: TGTGCCACTGCAGGGGATTTCACCGGGGAGCTGTTTTTT
v_gene: TRBV6-2/TRBV6-3; d_gene: TRBD2; j_gene: TRBJ2-2; abundance: many; CDR3aa: CASSQLADNTGELFF; CDR3nt: TGTGCCAGCAGTCAACTAGCGGATAACACCGGGGAGCTGTTTTTT
v_gene: TRBV4-2; d_gene: .; j_gene: TRBJ2-1; abundance: .; CDR3aa: CASSQRSGRNEQFF; CDR3nt: TGTGCCAGCAGCCAAAGGAGCGGGCGCAATGAGCAGTTCTTC
v_gene: TRBV29-1; d_gene: TRBD1; j_gene: TRBJ1-1; abundance: .; CDR3aa: CSVAYRGSNTEAFF; CDR3nt: TGCAGCGTTGCGTACAGGGGGTCGAACACTGAAGCTTTCTTT